This T cell receptor beta chain was captured by sequencing in a study of persistence of HIV-infected CD4 T cells. The libraries were made with immunoSEQ version 4 in survey mode. Genomic DNA was diluted to around 10 ng/uL, up to roughly 1 ug per sample. The table came from immunoSEQ multiplex PCR; TCRdb's copy has only in-frame clones and leaves some out. The sample has about 32,000 clones; roughly 71% are singletons. Overlapping HIV-1 Gag 15-mer peptides at 0.8 to 1 ug per peptide per mL were used. CD4+ T cells upregulating both CD40 ligand and CD69 were sorted as responding cells. About this clone itself: Antigen unknown.

The length of the CDR3 is 12 residues. Trimming removed 5 bases at V and 11 bases at J, with 15 bases between. The source is an adult man with HIV who was CMV-seropositive. The chain couples TRBV12-3 or TRBV12-4 to TRBJ1-1; D is uncertain. The starting material was CD4+ T cells sorted from PBMCs after roughly 18-hour stimulation, obtained from a patient who received antiretroviral therapy. CDR3 in amino acids: CASSISGSRAFF. The CDR3 DNA sequence: TGTGCCAGCAGTATCTCCGGGAGTCGGGCTTTCTTT.